A single sample is the source of the 25 T cell receptor beta chains below, sequenced in a study of T cells after yellow fever vaccination. Using its own MiXCR run on the 5' RACE reads, TCRdb lists one record per CDR3 protein. The sample has a few hundred thousand distinct CDR3 sequences, around 6.8% seen once. This material consisted of PBMCs, taken about 49 days after the first yellow fever vaccination. Source of these receptors: a man between 18 and 29 years old who received the YFV17D yellow fever vaccine.

This clonotype occurred many times. The chain joins TRBV3-1 to TRBJ2-3, with 10 bases aligning to TRBD2. CDR3 length equals 18 residues. V lost 1 base to trimming and J lost 0 bases; unmatched junction nucleotides: 7. Germline V gives CDR1 LGHDT, CDR2 YNNKEL (reference sequence). For the CDR3, the DNA is TGTGCCAGCAGCCAAGGGCTAGCGGGGGCCTCTAGCACAGATACGCAGTATTTT. As protein: CASSQGLAGASSTDTQYF.

The rearrangement links TRBV4-1 to TRBJ1-6, with no clear D. The CDR3 is made up of 16 amino acids. In germline, CDR1 is MGHRA, CDR2 YSYEKL. V gave up 1 base and J gave up 1 base, with 8 bases separating them. The CDR3 is CASSQVPGSYNSPLHF. CDR3 in DNA: TGCGCCAGCAGCCAAGTGCCGGGTTCCTATAATTCACCCCTCCACTTT.

This clonotype was counted a few times. CDR3 region: CASSESLAKNIQYF. CDR3 sequence (DNA): TGTGCCAGCAGTGAAAGTCTAGCCAAAAACATTCAGTACTTC. The V call is TRBV2, the J call TRBJ2-4; D is ambiguous. Germline V gene sequence: CDR1 SNHLY, CDR2 FYNNEI. The V gene lost 2 bases and the J gene lost 0 bases, with 5 bases spanning the gap. The CDR3 has 14 residues.

In its sample, this clonotype was seen a few times. V and J are TRBV4-1 and TRBJ1-2; no reliable D call. V was trimmed by 1 base and J by 5 bases, leaving 8 bases between them. There are 13 residues in the CDR3. Germline V gives CDR1 MGHRA, CDR2 YSYEKL. The CDR3 bases are TGCGCCAGCAGCCAAGTCGAGGCGTATGGCTACACCTTC. Its protein product is CASSQVEAYGYTF.

This clonotype was counted between two and nine times. This CDR3 is CASSETGGYTF. The CDR3 bases are TGCGCCAGCAGCGAGACTGGAGGCTACACCTTC. The chain employs TRBV5-1 and TRBJ1-2, with D hard to call. V dropped 4 bases and J dropped 8 bases, with 9 bases sitting between them. The CDR3 is made up of 11 amino acids. Germline V CDR1 and CDR2: SGHRS, YFSETQ.

This clonotype was picked up many times. The chain combines TRBV27 with TRBJ1-2; D is unresolved. This CDR3 has 13 residues. Trimming removed 6 bases at V and 9 bases at J, with 17 bases between. Germline V gives CDR1 MNHEY, CDR2 SMNVEV (reference sequence). The CDR3 protein is CASRPSLGDRYTF. DNA of the CDR3: TGTGCCAGCAGACCCTCGCTTGGGGATCGCTACACCTTC.

A few counts support this clonotype. The chain combines TRBV29-1 with TRBJ2-3, with 10 bases aligning to TRBD2. Per germline, CDR1 SQVTM and CDR2 ANQGSEA. CDR3 size: 15 residues. Germline trimming cut 7 bases from V and 2 bases from J; bases unmatched to any gene: 9. The CDR3 DNA reads TGCAGCGGAGGGGCCCTAGCGGGGGTCACAGATACGCAGTATTTT. Translating gives CSGGALAGVTDTQYF.

The chain joins TRBV9 to TRBJ2-7; TRBD1 matches at 12 bases. J lost 7 bases, V lost 5 bases, and 10 bases had no gene match. CDR1 is SGDLS, CDR2 YYNGEE, per germline. The CDR3 consists of 15 residues. CDR3 protein: CASSPGGQGAREQYF. DNA of the CDR3: TGTGCCAGCAGTCCGGGGGGACAGGGGGCGCGTGAGCAGTACTTC. Full variable domain (outside the CDR3, taken from reference TRBV9 and TRBJ2-7): DSGVTQTPKHLITATGQRVTLRCSPRSGDLSVYWYQQSLDQGLQFLIQYYNGEERAKGNILERFSAQQFPDLHSELNLSSLELGDSALYFCASSPGGQGAREQYFGPGTRLTVT.

The sample holds many counts of this clonotype. The chain recombines TRBV7-6 with TRBJ1-4; D might be TRBD1 (5 bases). The V gene lost 1 base and the J gene lost 8 bases, with 14 bases spanning the gap. Germline V gives CDR1 SGHVS, CDR2 FNYEAQ. The CDR3 sequence is 15 residues long. Here the CDR3 reads CASSLGGASGEKLFF. CDR3 nucleotides: TGTGCCAGCAGCTTAGGAGGGGCCTCGGGGGAAAAACTGTTTTTT.

This clonotype was detected many times. The V call is TRBV7-2, the J call TRBJ2-2, with D hard to call. CDR1 and CDR2 (germline): SGHTA, FQGNSA. The CDR3 sequence is 14 residues long. V was shortened by 2 bases and J by 6 bases, with 10 bases between the two germline ends. The CDR3 sequence: CASSLQWHSGELFF. DNA of the CDR3: TGTGCCAGCAGCTTACAGTGGCATTCCGGGGAGCTGTTTTTT.

The chain couples TRBV5-1 to TRBJ2-3; D ambiguous. The V gene lost 5 bases and the J gene lost 2 bases, with 6 bases spanning the gap. Germline V gene data show CDR1 as SGHRS and CDR2 as YFSETQ. CDR3 size: 12 residues. The CDR3 DNA reads as TGCGCCAGCAGAATAAACACAGATACGCAGTATTTT. As protein: CASRINTDTQYF. Using reference TRBV5-1 and TRBJ2-3 for the parts outside the CDR3, the full variable domain is KAGVTQTPRYLIKTRGQQVTLSCSPISGHRSVSWYQQTPGQGLQFLFEYFSETQRNKGNFPGRFSGRQFSNSRSEMNVSTLELGDSALYLCASRINTDTQYFGPGTRLTVL.

This clonotype was seen repeatedly, ten times or more. The V gene is TRBV4-2, the J gene TRBJ2-7; D gene ambiguous. The CDR3 is made up of 12 amino acids. Per the germline V gene, CDR1 is LGHNA and CDR2 is YNFKEQ. Trimming took off 0 bases at V and 7 bases at J, with 7 bases between the two ends. The CDR3 DNA follows: TGTGCCAGCAGCCAAGATAGTACGGAGCAGTACTTC. Translating gives CASSQDSTEQYF.

This clonotype was counted a few times. This chain connects TRBV2 to TRBJ1-2; the match to TRBD1 covers 8 bases. The CDR3 has 14 amino acids. The V segment lost 9 bases and the J segment 0 bases; nucleotides outside the gene matches: 6. From germline, CDR1 is SNHLY and CDR2 FYNNEI. The chain's CDR3 is CARAGGRANYGYTF. CDR3 coding DNA: TGTGCCAGGGCAGGGGGCCGAGCTAACTATGGCTACACCTTC.

The sample holds a few counts of this clonotype. V is TRBV30 and J is TRBJ1-5, with unresolved D. V was trimmed by 1 base and J by 0 bases, leaving 4 bases between them. This CDR3 has 13 residues. Germline V gives CDR1 GTSNPN, CDR2 SVGIG (reference sequence). The CDR3 bases are TGTGCCTGGAGTGGAGTTAGCAATCAGCCCCAGCATTTT. It translates to CAWSGVSNQPQHF.

In this sample, this clonotype turned up a few times. V is TRBV5-1 and J is TRBJ2-5; D possibly corresponds to TRBD2 (7 bases). CDR3 size: 15 residues. Per the germline V gene, CDR1 is SGHRS and CDR2 is YFSETQ. Trimming removed 3 bases at V and 5 bases at J, with 17 bases between. CDR3 DNA sequence: TGCGCCAGCAGCTCCACCCGGGGGGCTGGGGAGACCCAGTACTTC. Translating it yields CASSSTRGAGETQYF.

The sample holds a few counts of this clonotype. The chain recombines TRBV24-1 with TRBJ2-1; D ambiguous. Germline V gives CDR1 KGHDR, CDR2 SFDVKD. This CDR3 has 16 amino acids. Between the trimmed V and J ends, which lost 1 base and 15 bases, there was a span of 24 bases. CDR3 loop: CATSDFYPPNDRVRFF. The CDR3 nucleotides read TGTGCCACCAGTGATTTCTACCCCCCAAATGATCGGGTTCGGTTCTTC.

This clonotype showed up just a few times. The V call is TRBV21-1, the J call TRBJ2-1; TRBD1 was called by the table and not checked on the DNA. TRBV21-1 is labeled a pseudogene. The CDR3 sequence is 15 residues long. The CDR3 DNA sequence: TGTGCCAGCACCCTACGGGACGGAGAGTACAATGAGCAGTTCTTC. It encodes CASTLRDGEYNEQFF.

This clonotype was seen more than once but under ten times. The chain couples TRBV7-9 to TRBJ1-2; D remains ambiguous. V was trimmed by 1 base and J by 7 bases, leaving 7 bases between them. Per the germline V gene, CDR1 is SEHNR and CDR2 is FQNEAQ (reference sequence). CDR3 size: 12 residues. The CDR3 loop reads CASSLGMGGYTF. CDR3 bases: TGTGCCAGCAGCTTAGGGATGGGTGGCTACACCTTC.

The chain is built from TRBV4-1 and TRBJ2-1, with D perhaps matching TRBD2 (6 bases). The CDR3 consists of 18 residues. Germline lookup yields CDR1 MGHRA and CDR2 YSYEKL. Trimming removed 2 bases from V and 0 bases from J, with 17 bases in between. The CDR3 bases are TGCGCCAGCAGCCAAAGCCCTCAGGCGGGAAACTCCTACAATGAGCAGTTCTTC. This translates into CASSQSPQAGNSYNEQFF.

The table lists this clonotype with a few counts. The genes are TRBV6-1 and TRBJ2-1; D is undetermined. The CDR3 runs to 15 residues. Per germline, CDR1 MNHNS and CDR2 SASEGT. V was cut by 7 bases and J by 1 base, with 14 bases left in between. CDR3 nucleotide sequence: TGTGCCAGCATACGTACAGCGAAGTCCTACAATGAGCAGTTCTTC. Translated: CASIRTAKSYNEQFF.

CDR3 protein: CASSPDRDNEKLFF. CDR3 bases: TGTGCCAGCTCACCGGACAGGGATAATGAAAAACTGTTTTTT. This rearrangement joins TRBV18 to TRBJ1-4, with 8 bases that match TRBD1. This CDR3 is 14 amino acids long. V lost 3 bases to trimming and J lost 4 bases; unmatched junction nucleotides: 1. Germline loops: CDR1 KGHSH, CDR2 LQKENI.

The chain couples TRBV27 to TRBJ2-2; 8 bases are a match to TRBD1. V lost 2 bases and J lost 6; bases outside the gene matches: 5. The CDR3 consists of 15 residues. Germline CDR1 reads MNHEY; CDR2 reads SMNVEV (reference sequence). CDR3 bases: TGTGCCAGCAGTTTAAATCCAGGGGGCGCCGGGGAGCTGTTTTTT. It translates to CASSLNPGGAGELFF.

This clonotype was found many times. The gene calls are TRBV7-6 and TRBJ2-2, with D hard to call. V dropped 1 base and J dropped 1 base, with 4 bases sitting between them. The CDR3 totals 14 residues. CDR1 is SGHVS, CDR2 FNYEAQ, per germline. The chain's CDR3 is CASSLDGNTGELFF. The CDR3 DNA reads TGTGCCAGCAGCTTAGACGGGAACACCGGGGAGCTGTTTTTT.

This chain joins TRBV20-1 and TRBJ2-7; no clear D gene. The CDR3 has 12 amino acids. Germline V gene data show CDR1 as DFQATT and CDR2 as SNEGSKA (reference sequence). Deletions cut 3 bases from V and 0 bases from J, with 6 bases between. The CDR3 DNA reads TGCAGTGCTAGCCCCATCTCCTACGAGCAGTACTTC. Its protein product is CSASPISYEQYF.

This chain uses TRBV5-1 with TRBJ2-7; 8 bases map to TRBD2. Unmatched junction bases numbered 5, after V lost 0 bases and J lost 0 bases. This CDR3 has 16 residues. CDR1 and CDR2 (germline): SGHRS, YFSETQ. CDR3 bases: TGCGCCAGCAGCTTGGGGGGTAGCGGGATCTCCTACGAGCAGTACTTC. Encoded protein: CASSLGGSGISYEQYF. The entire variable domain, with the rest obtained from reference TRBV5-1 and TRBJ2-7, is as follows: KAGVTQTPRYLIKTRGQQVTLSCSPISGHRSVSWYQQTPGQGLQFLFEYFSETQRNKGNFPGRFSGRQFSNSRSEMNVSTLELGDSALYLCASSLGGSGISYEQYFGPGTRLTVT.